A selection of T cell receptor beta chains follows, all from one sample in a study of blood T cell repertoires in COVID-19. Measured with immunoSEQ multiplex PCR; TCRdb has only the in-frame clones, and not every one. The sample holds a few hundred thousand clones, more than 80% seen once. Material: peripheral blood. Receptor source: a man in his late teens or twenties who had recovered from COVID-19. CDR3s include the opening cysteine and the closing phenylalanine or tryptophan. D genes are given only for firm matches. Size is omitted from some rows. Given values are once, few, many or a class for expanded clones.

v_gene	abundance	d_gene	j_gene	CDR3nt	CDR3aa
TRBV4-3	NA	NA	TRBJ1-5	TGCGCCAGCAGCCAAGATTTAGGGGGTCAGCCCCAGCATTTT	CASSQDLGGQPQHF
TRBV6-5	NA	NA	TRBJ2-2	TGTGCCAGCAGTTACGGGCAGTACACCGGGGAGCTGTTTTTT	CASSYGQYTGELFF
TRBV3-1/TRBV3-2	NA	NA	TRBJ2-1	TGTGCCAGCAGCCAAAGGTCGGGGGTCAATGAGCAGTTCTTC	CASSQRSGVNEQFF
TRBV5-4	NA	TRBD1	TRBJ1-2	TGTGCCAGCAGCTTATTACAGGGGGCCTATGGCTACACCTTC	CASSLLQGAYGYTF
TRBV5-1	NA	TRBD1	TRBJ2-1	TGCGCCAGCAGCCGGGACAGGGGGATCGGCGATGAGCAGTTCTTC	CASSRDRGIGDEQFF
TRBV6-1	NA	TRBD1	TRBJ1-2	TGTGCCAGCAGTGAAGCTGGGGACAGGGGGGACGGCTACACCTTC	CASSEAGDRGDGYTF
TRBV5-1	NA	NA	TRBJ1-1	TGCGCCAGCAGCCACCTCCCGGGGGACACTGAAGCTTTCTTT	CASSHLPGDTEAFF
TRBV7-2	NA	NA	TRBJ2-7	TGTGCCAGCAGCTTAGGGACTTCGAAGCTCTACGAGCAGTACTTC	CASSLGTSKLYEQYF
TRBV3-1/TRBV3-2	NA	NA	TRBJ1-1	TGTGCCAGCAGCCAAGAACAGGGTTCCACTGAAGCTTTCTTT	CASSQEQGSTEAFF
TRBV7-8	NA	NA	TRBJ1-1	TGTGCCAGCAGCCCTGGACTGACGAACACTGAAGCTTTCTTT	CASSPGLTNTEAFF
TRBV5-1	NA	NA	TRBJ2-1	TGCGCCAGCAGCTTGGTTGGTCAGGGGTCCTACAATGAGCAGTTCTTC	CASSLVGQGSYNEQFF
TRBV3-1/TRBV3-2	NA	TRBD1	TRBJ2-7	TGTGCCAGCAGCCAAGTCCCGCCTACAGGGGGTAGTTACGAGCAGTACTTC	CASSQVPPTGGSYEQYF
TRBV30	NA	TRBD2	TRBJ2-4	TGTGCCTGGAACAATGAACCGGGACTAGCGGGGCCCAGAAACATTCAGTACTTC	CAWNNEPGLAGPRNIQYF
TRBV11-2	once	TRBD2	TRBJ2-5	TGTGCCAGCAGCTCAAGCGGGGGGAGAGAGACCCAGTACTTC	CASSSSGGRETQYF
TRBV6-4	few	NA	TRBJ1-6	TGTGCCAGCAGGCCCGAACAGGGCGTAAATTCACCCCTCCACTTT	CASRPEQGVNSPLHF
TRBV25-1	once	NA	TRBJ2-2	TGTGCCAGCAGTGAATATGGCAGCGGGGAGCTGTTTTTT	CASSEYGSGELFF
TRBV6-1	NA	TRBD1	TRBJ1-1	TGTGCCAGCAGTAAAGCGGACAGGGCGGTTACTGAAGCTTTCTTT	CASSKADRAVTEAFF
TRBV29-1	NA	TRBD2	TRBJ2-3	TGCAGCGTCGAGGCCGGGACTAGTAGAACAGATACGCAGTATTTT	CSVEAGTSRTDTQYF
TRBV9	NA	TRBD2	TRBJ2-3	TGTGCCAGCAGCACAGAGACTAGCCTTAGCACAGATACGCAGTATTTT	CASSTETSLSTDTQYF
TRBV5-5	NA	NA	TRBJ1-5	TGTGCCAGCAGCCCAGGCCAACAACTGGGTTTCTCGCATTTT	CASSPGQQLGFSHF
TRBV7-2	NA	NA	TRBJ2-7	TGTGCCAGCAGCTTAGTAGGGGCAGGGGAATGGGGTACAAACTACGAGCAGTACTTC	CASSLVGAGEWGTNYEQYF
TRBV7-2	NA	NA	TRBJ2-7	TGTGCCAGCAGCCCCCTTCGAGACGGGTCCTACGAGCAGTACTTC	CASSPLRDGSYEQYF
TRBV28	NA	NA	TRBJ1-1	TGTGCCAGCAGTAGCGGGAGTATCACTGAAGCTTTCTTT	CASSSGSITEAFF
TRBV3-1/TRBV3-2	NA	TRBD2	TRBJ2-1	TGTGCCAGCAGCCAGTCGCTAGCGGGAGTAGTCAATGAGCAGTTCTTC	CASSQSLAGVVNEQFF
TRBV7-9	NA	NA	TRBJ1-1	TGTGCCAGCAGTTTTGAAGAATCAGGTAACACTGAAGCTTTCTTT	CASSFEESGNTEAFF
TRBV5-1	NA	TRBD1	TRBJ1-2	TGCGCCAGCAGCCTAATCGGGACAGGGGTTTACAAGGATGGCTACACCTTC	CASSLIGTGVYKDGYTF
TRBV19	NA	TRBD1	TRBJ1-2	TGTGCCAGCCTAACAGGGGGCAACGGCTACACCTTC	CASLTGGNGYTF
TRBV7-2	NA	NA	TRBJ2-1	TGTGCCAGCAGCTCCGGGACAAGGAATGAGCAGTTCTTC	CASSSGTRNEQFF
TRBV18	NA	TRBD1	TRBJ2-7	TGTGCCAGCTCACCCGCCTCAGGGGGCGAGCAGTACTTC	CASSPASGGEQYF
TRBV6-5	NA	NA	TRBJ1-4	TGTGCCAGCAGTTCTACCTACAGGGCTAATGAAAAACTGTTTTTT	CASSSTYRANEKLFF
TRBV6-2/TRBV6-3	NA	TRBD1	TRBJ2-5	TGTGCCAGCAGTAACCGGGACAGGGAACAAGAGACCCAGTACTTC	CASSNRDREQETQYF
TRBV2	NA	TRBD2	TRBJ2-1	TGTGCCAGCAGAAAGGCGGGGGGGCTCTCCTACAATGAGCAGTTCTTC	CASRKAGGLSYNEQFF
TRBV25-1	NA	NA	TRBJ2-2	TGTGCCAGCAGTAAAGGGGGTGCACCGGCGGACACCGGGGAGCTGTTTTTT	CASSKGGAPADTGELFF
TRBV7-3	NA	NA	TRBJ2-1	TGTGCCAGCAGCTCCCAAAGCCCTGAGCAGTTCTTC	CASSSQSPEQFF
TRBV3-1/TRBV3-2	NA	TRBD2	TRBJ2-7	TGTGCCAGCAGCCAAGAGGGAGGGAACGAGCAGTACTTC	CASSQEGGNEQYF
TRBV6-5	NA	TRBD1	TRBJ1-4	TGTGCCAGCAGTTCACAGGGGATGACTGAAAAACTGTTTTTT	CASSSQGMTEKLFF
TRBV5-6	NA	TRBD1	TRBJ1-5	TGTGCCAGCACCCTTTCAGGGGGCGATAATCAGCCCCAGCATTTT	CASTLSGGDNQPQHF
TRBV12-3/TRBV12-4	NA	NA	TRBJ2-1	TGTGCCAGCAAAGAAACTACGGACAATGAGCAGTTCTTC	CASKETTDNEQFF
TRBV6-2/TRBV6-3	NA	TRBD2	TRBJ2-3	TGTGCCAGCAGTTATCGGGGACTAGCGGGGGAGCGCACAGATACGCAGTATTTT	CASSYRGLAGERTDTQYF
TRBV4-3	NA	NA	TRBJ1-1	TGCGCCAGCAGCCAGACCTGGGGGGGAAAGAACACTGAAGCTTTCTTT	CASSQTWGGKNTEAFF
TRBV6-5	NA	NA	TRBJ2-7	TGTGCCAGCAGGCGCAACTACGAGCAGTACTTC	CASRRNYEQYF
TRBV11-2	few	TRBD1	TRBJ1-5	TGTGCCAGCAGCTGGGACAGTAATCAGCCCCAGCATTTT	CASSWDSNQPQHF
TRBV7-3	NA	NA	TRBJ1-1	TGTGCCAGCAGCTTAGAGGGTCCGGGCACTGAAGCTTTCTTT	CASSLEGPGTEAFF
TRBV18	NA	NA	TRBJ1-6	TGTGCCAGCTCACCAGGGCCCGATTCACCCCTCCACTTT	CASSPGPDSPLHF
TRBV10-3	NA	NA	TRBJ1-1	TGTGCCATCAGTCCCCGGGGGGGAGGAGACGGCAAGGAAGCTTTCTTT	CAISPRGGGDGKEAFF
TRBV12-3/TRBV12-4	NA	NA	TRBJ2-1	TGTGCCAGCAGTTTTACTAGCACTGAGCAGTTCTTC	CASSFTSTEQFF
TRBV6-2/TRBV6-3	NA	NA	TRBJ2-7	TGTGCCAGCAGTTGGGCGAGTAACCCCCACGAGCAGTACTTC	CASSWASNPHEQYF
TRBV19	NA	TRBD1	TRBJ2-7	TGTGCCAGTAGTCAGCTCTCAACGGGACAGCCTTACGAGCAGTACTTC	CASSQLSTGQPYEQYF
TRBV5-4	NA	TRBD2	TRBJ2-7	TGTGCCAGCAGCCTCAAACTAGCGGGCTCTGTCGACGAGCAGTACTTC	CASSLKLAGSVDEQYF